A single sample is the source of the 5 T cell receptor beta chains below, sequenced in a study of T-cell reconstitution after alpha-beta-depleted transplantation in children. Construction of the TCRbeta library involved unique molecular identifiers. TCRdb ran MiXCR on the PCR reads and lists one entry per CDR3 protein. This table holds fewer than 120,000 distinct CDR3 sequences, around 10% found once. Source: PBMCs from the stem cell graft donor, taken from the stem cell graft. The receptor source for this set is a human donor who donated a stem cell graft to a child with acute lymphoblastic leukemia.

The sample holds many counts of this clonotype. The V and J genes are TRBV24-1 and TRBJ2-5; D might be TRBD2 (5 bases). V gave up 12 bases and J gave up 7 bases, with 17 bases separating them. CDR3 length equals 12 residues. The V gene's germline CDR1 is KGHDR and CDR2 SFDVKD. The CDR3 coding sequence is TGTGCCTCGGGGAGCGGTGATGGGACCCAGTACTTC. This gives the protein CASGSGDGTQYF.

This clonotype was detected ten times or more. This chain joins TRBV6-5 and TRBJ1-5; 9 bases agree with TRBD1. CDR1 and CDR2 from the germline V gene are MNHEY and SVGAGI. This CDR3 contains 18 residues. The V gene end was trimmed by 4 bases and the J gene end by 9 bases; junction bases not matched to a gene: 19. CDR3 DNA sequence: TGTGCCAGCAGTTCGGAACCATTCGGACAGGGGATGGGTGTGCCCCAGCATTTT. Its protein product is CASSSEPFGQGMGVPQHF.

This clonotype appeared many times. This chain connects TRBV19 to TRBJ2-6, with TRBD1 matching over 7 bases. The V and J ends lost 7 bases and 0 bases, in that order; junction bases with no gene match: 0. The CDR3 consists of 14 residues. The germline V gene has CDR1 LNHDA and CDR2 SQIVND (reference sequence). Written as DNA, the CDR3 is TGTGCCAGTAACAGGGGCTCTGGGGCCAACGTCCTGACTTTC. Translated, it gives CASNRGSGANVLTF.

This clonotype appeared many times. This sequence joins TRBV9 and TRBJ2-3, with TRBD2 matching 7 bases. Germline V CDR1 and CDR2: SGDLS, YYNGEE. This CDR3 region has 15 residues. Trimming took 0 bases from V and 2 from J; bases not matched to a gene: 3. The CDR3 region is CASSVAGGHTDTQYF. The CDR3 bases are TGTGCCAGCAGCGTAGCGGGGGGTCACACAGATACGCAGTATTTT.

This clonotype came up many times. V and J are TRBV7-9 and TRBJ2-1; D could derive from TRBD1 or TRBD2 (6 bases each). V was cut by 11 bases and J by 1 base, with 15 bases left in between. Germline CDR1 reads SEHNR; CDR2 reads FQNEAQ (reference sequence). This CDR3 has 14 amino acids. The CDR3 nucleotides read TGTGCCTCATCGAGGGGGGAATCCTACAATGAGCAGTTCTTC. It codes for CASSRGESYNEQFF.